This record concerns one TCR beta chain sequence. The antigen this receptor binds is unknown. No clone much larger than this one lies a single base away; base qualities are absent. The record originates from a study of Ad26.COV2.S vaccination and SARS-CoV-2 variants (dated by TCRdb to the early 2020s). As for the study more broadly: Donors in the vaccine arm were drawn from COV1001, a multicentre, randomized, double-blind, placebo-controlled phase I-IIa trial testing Ad26.COV2.S in healthy adults. TCRbeta repertoire sequencing was used to assess the specificity and breadth of SARS-CoV-2-reactive T cell receptors after Ad26.COV2.S vaccination. Investigators remained blinded to trial group allocation during experiments and outcome assessment. The TCR-sequenced set comprised approximately 30 samples: some 19 Ad26.COV2.S vaccine recipients, 5 placebo recipients and 8 SARS-CoV-2 convalescent individuals. Trial participants were randomized into five groups of five: low-dose or high-dose Ad26.COV2.S given once or twice, or placebo on both occasions. Dosing of Ad26.COV2.S was intramuscular, at either 5x10^10 or 1x10^11 viral particles, delivered as one shot or as two shots spaced 56 days apart. Results the study describes overall, beyond this receptor: Compared with placebo recipients, Ad26.COV2.S recipients showed higher spike-specific TCR breadth (P = 0.0014). The authors noted that the TCR breadth and depth analyses may have underestimated total T cell responses. Vaccine and placebo recipients had similar non-spike TCR breadth, a finding consistent with the vaccine containing only spike. Substantial breadth of spike-specific CD8+ and CD4+ T cell responses was reported after vaccination. The study was not powered to compare responses between vaccine doses or regimens.

According to the study, the label for this sample's treatment or condition signals: around 19 received Ad26.COV2.S at low or high dose, single or two shots; 5 received placebo; per-sample allocation not given. Repertoires of vaccine and placebo recipients were sequenced from samples taken on day 63 after the first injection. Between 29 July and 7 August 2020, Cohort 1b enrolled some 25 adults aged 18-55 years at one site in Boston, USA. Ad26.COV2.S was a replication-incompetent adenovirus type 26 vector that expressed a prefusion-stabilized SARS-CoV-2 spike protein derived from the original Wuhan strain. Looking up the germline V gene yields CDR1 MGHDK and CDR2 SYGVNS. Trimming removed 6 bases from V and 8 bases from J, leaving 13 bases between the germline ends. Spanning cysteine to phenylalanine, the CDR3 consists of 12 amino acids. Left in the record is the CDR3 DNA by itself, 36 bases read in frame from the first base.

The immunoSEQ Assay was the method used to sequence TCRbeta CDR3 regions. After extraction, genomic DNA underwent amplification by bias-controlled multiplex PCR, followed by high-throughput sequencing. From the authors' description of their analysis: To quantify the absolute abundance of every unique TCRbeta CDR3 region, sequences were collapsed and filtered. T cell fraction was estimated by normalizing TCRbeta template counts to usable DNA, which was measured by amplifying reference genes present in all nucleated cells. Repertoire TCRs were annotated as SARS-CoV-2-specific by exact matching of V gene, CDR3 amino acid sequence and J gene to a known reactive TCR set. The reference SARS-CoV-2 TCR set came from MIRA and was filtered for enrichment in COVID-19-positive ImmuneCODE repertoires, removing public or cross-reactive TCRs. Drawing on the MIRA antigens, annotated TCRs were analysed further at the level of specific ORF or position within ORF. Breadth was defined as the number of annotated unique rearrangements divided by the total number of unique productive rearrangements, and depth was defined as the summed frequency of the annotated unique rearrangements. Two-sided Wilcoxon rank-sum tests were used to compare TCR breadth between groups. TCRdb retrieved this table from immuneACCESS and kept in-frame rearrangements only. Not all clones are present; in checked studies, unresolved V genes account for under half, and no reason is known for the remainder. V, J and clone size derive from that table, while D and trimming were established from the DNA sequence. Within this sample are 300,000 to 400,000 clones, with approximately 87% of them counted one time only. The ten largest account for 5.5% of the sample.

The clonotype was recovered from a person between 18 and 65 years old who received the Ad26.COV2.S COVID-19 vaccine or a placebo. In this chain, TRBV25-1 is recombined with TRBJ1-1; a tentative D call is TRBD1 (5 bases match). Sequencing was performed on peripheral blood, taken in a trial of Ad26.COV2.S vaccine versus placebo. The nucleotides are TGTGCCAGCAGATACGGGGGGGAAGAAGCTTTCTTT. This gives the protein CASRYGGEEAFF.